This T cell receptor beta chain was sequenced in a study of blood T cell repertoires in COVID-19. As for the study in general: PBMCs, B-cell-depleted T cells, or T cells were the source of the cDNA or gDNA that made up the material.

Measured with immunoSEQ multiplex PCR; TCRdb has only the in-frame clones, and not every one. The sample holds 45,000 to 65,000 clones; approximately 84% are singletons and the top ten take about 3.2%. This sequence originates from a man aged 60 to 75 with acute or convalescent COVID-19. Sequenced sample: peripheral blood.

CDR3 loop: CSVSEGVKGNEQFF. The CDR3 bases are TGCAGTGTTAGTGAGGGGGTTAAAGGCAATGAGCAGTTCTTC. The rearrangement joins TRBV29-1 to TRBJ2-1; weak D call: TRBD1 (6 bases). Germline loops: CDR1 SQVTM, CDR2 ANQGSEA. CDR3 length equals 14 residues.